The next 11 T cell receptor beta chains were all read from a single sample in a study of T cell changes during pregnancy in multiple sclerosis. TCRdb's table, derived via immunoSEQ multiplex PCR, lists solely in-frame clones and lacks some. In the table there are fewer than 35,000 clones, 85% to 95% of which are singletons. The sample was CD4+ T cells from peripheral blood mononuclear cells, taken after pregnancy. These receptors were obtained from a female donor with multiple sclerosis, enrolled in a pregnancy study.

This clone was seen a single time. V is TRBV4-2 and J is TRBJ2-7; maybe TRBD1 (6 bases). V lost 1 base, J lost 1 base, and 11 bases lay in between. CDR1 LGHNA and CDR2 YNFKEQ come from the germline V gene. The length of the CDR3 is 15 residues. CDR3 amino acids: CASSQVEGESYEQYF. The CDR3 DNA sequence: TGTGCCAGCAGCCAAGTAGAGGGGGAGTCCTACGAGCAGTACTTC.

The gene calls are TRBV19 and TRBJ2-7; 7 positions agree with TRBD2. The CDR3 is made up of 15 amino acids. The V gene's germline CDR1 is LNHDA and CDR2 SQIVND (reference sequence). V lost 2 bases and J lost 6; bases outside the gene matches: 10. CDR3 sequence: CASSIKGGPASEQYF. CDR3 in DNA: TGTGCCAGTAGTATAAAGGGAGGGCCGGCGTCCGAGCAGTACTTC.

The chain combines TRBV5-1 with TRBJ2-2, with TRBD1 matching 8 bases. V lost 4 bases, J lost 4 bases, and 6 bases stayed unmatched. From germline, CDR1 is SGHRS and CDR2 YFSETQ. This CDR3 comprises 15 residues. The CDR3 DNA sequence: TGCGCCAGCAGCCCAGGGACAGGTGCCACCGGGGAGCTGTTTTTT. It encodes CASSPGTGATGELFF.

The chain employs TRBV7-2 and TRBJ1-5, with 8 bases lining up with TRBD1. This CDR3 has 16 residues. The germline V gene has CDR1 SGHTA and CDR2 FQGNSA. Losses at the gene ends were 1 base for V and 0 bases for J; bases not matched to a gene: 2. The CDR3 region is CASSLGGTGSNQPQHF. CDR3 coding DNA: TGTGCCAGCAGCTTAGGCGGGACAGGTAGCAATCAGCCCCAGCATTTT.

The chain uses TRBV7-9 and TRBJ1-1; 8 positions match TRBD1. After removal of 5 bases from V and 2 bases from J, the junction contained 13 bases not matched to a gene. The CDR3 sequence is 17 residues long. Germline lookup yields CDR1 SEHNR and CDR2 FQNEAQ (reference sequence). In DNA form, the CDR3 reads TGTGCCAGCAGCCCCCGAACTGGACAGGGACATAACACTGAAGCTTTCTTT. It specifies CASSPRTGQGHNTEAFF.

The chain links TRBV7-2 to TRBJ2-3; D gene unclear. V lost 4 bases, J lost 8 bases, and 13 bases lay in between. Germline CDR1 SGHTA, CDR2 FQGNSA. CDR3 length: 13 residues. The CDR3 DNA sequence: TGTGCCAGCAGCTCCGTAGCAATAAGTACGCAGTATTTT. This encodes CASSSVAISTQYF.

The J gene is TRBJ1-2, the V gene TRBV10-2; 9 bases align to TRBD1. CDR3 size: 16 residues. Germline V gene lookup returns CDR1 WSHSY and CDR2 SAAADI. Trimming cost V 0 bases and J 6 bases; bases outside gene matches: 8. In DNA, the CDR3 is TGCGCCAGCAGTGAGTCGGGGACAGGGACCACCCATGGCTACACCTTC. This codes for CASSESGTGTTHGYTF.

The rearrangement links TRBV7-9 to TRBJ1-1, with 7 bases fitting TRBD1. V trimming: 1 base; J trimming: 5 bases; junction bases outside the gene matches: 10. The germline gives CDR1 SEHNR, CDR2 FQNEAQ (reference sequence). CDR3 size: 16 residues. CDR3 bases: TGTGCCAGCAGCTTAGAAGGGGGCGTCACTGGGACTGAAGCTTTCTTT. It translates to CASSLEGGVTGTEAFF. Using reference TRBV7-9 and TRBJ1-1 for the parts outside the CDR3, the full variable domain is DTGVSQNPRHKITKRGQNVTFRCDPISEHNRLYWYRQTLGQGPEFLTYFQNEAQLEKSRLLSDRFSAERPKGSFSTLEIQRTEQGDSAMYLCASSLEGGVTGTEAFFGQGTRLTVV.

This clone came up once. The chain recombines TRBV19 with TRBJ1-2, with a tentative D call TRBD1 (6 bases). Germline values: CDR1 LNHDA, CDR2 SQIVND (reference sequence). Trimming stripped 4 bases from V and 4 bases from J, with 10 bases between. The CDR3 loop spans 13 amino acids. CDR3: CASSTDSFYGYTF. In DNA form, the CDR3 reads TGTGCCAGTAGTACGGACAGCTTCTATGGCTACACCTTC.

The chain uses TRBV7-2 and TRBJ1-6, with 8 bases aligning to TRBD1. Germline values: CDR1 SGHTA, CDR2 FQGNSA. V was clipped by 4 bases and J by 5 bases; unmatched bases: 4. The CDR3 is made up of 15 amino acids. Here the CDR3 DNA reads TGTGCCAGCAGCTCACAGGGGGTTAATAATTCACCCCTCCACTTT. The encoded protein is CASSSQGVNNSPLHF.

The gene calls are TRBV14 and TRBJ1-5, with D unresolved. The CDR3 runs 15 residues. CDR1 SGHDN and CDR2 FVKESK come from the germline V gene. The V gene lost 4 bases and the J gene lost 8 bases, with 18 bases spanning the gap. The CDR3 here is CASSPDKSGEKPQHF. For the CDR3, the DNA is TGTGCCAGCAGCCCAGATAAATCCGGGGAGAAGCCCCAGCATTTT.